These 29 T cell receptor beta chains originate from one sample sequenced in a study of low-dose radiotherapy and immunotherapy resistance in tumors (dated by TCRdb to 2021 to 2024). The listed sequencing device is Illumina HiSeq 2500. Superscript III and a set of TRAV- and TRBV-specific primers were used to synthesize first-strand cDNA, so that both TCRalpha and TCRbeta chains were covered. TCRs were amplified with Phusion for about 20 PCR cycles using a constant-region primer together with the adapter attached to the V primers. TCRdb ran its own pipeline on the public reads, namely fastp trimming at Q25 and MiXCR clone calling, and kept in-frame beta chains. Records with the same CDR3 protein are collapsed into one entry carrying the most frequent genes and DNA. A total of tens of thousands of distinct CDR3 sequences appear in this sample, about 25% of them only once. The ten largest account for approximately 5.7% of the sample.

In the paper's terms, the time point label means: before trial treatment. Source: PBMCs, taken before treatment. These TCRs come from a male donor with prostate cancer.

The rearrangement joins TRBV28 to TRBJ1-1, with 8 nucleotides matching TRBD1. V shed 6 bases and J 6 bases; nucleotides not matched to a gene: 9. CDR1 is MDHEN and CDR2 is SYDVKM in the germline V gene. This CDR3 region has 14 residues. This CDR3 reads CASRGDRGRAEAFF. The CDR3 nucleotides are TGTGCCAGCAGAGGCGACAGGGGTCGCGCTGAAGCTTTCTTT. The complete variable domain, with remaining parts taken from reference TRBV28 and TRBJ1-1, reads DVKVTQSSRYLVKRTGEKVFLECVQDMDHENMFWYRQDPGLGLRLIYFSYDVKMKEKGDIPEGYSVSREKKERFSLILESASTNQTSMYLCASRGDRGRAEAFFGQGTRLTVV.

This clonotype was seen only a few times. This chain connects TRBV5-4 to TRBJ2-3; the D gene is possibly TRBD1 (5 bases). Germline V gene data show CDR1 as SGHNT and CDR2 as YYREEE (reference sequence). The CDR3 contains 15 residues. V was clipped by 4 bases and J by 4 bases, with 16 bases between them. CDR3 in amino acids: CASSPSGGRADTQYF. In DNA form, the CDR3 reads TGTGCCAGCAGCCCTTCAGGCGGCAGGGCAGATACGCAGTATTTT.

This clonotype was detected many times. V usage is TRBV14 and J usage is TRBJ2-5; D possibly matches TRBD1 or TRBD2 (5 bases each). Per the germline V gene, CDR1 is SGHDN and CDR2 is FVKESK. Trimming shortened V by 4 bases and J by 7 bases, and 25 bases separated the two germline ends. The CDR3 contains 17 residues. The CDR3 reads CASSRRPGSGQGVTQYF. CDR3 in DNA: TGTGCCAGCAGCCGACGCCCAGGCTCAGGTCAGGGAGTGACCCAGTACTTC.

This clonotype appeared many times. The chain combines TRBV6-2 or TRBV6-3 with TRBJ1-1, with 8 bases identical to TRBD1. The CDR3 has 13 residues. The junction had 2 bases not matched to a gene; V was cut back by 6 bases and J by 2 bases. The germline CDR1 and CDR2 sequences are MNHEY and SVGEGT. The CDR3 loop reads CASRDRANTEAFF. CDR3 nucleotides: TGTGCCAGCAGGGACAGGGCCAACACTGAAGCTTTCTTT.

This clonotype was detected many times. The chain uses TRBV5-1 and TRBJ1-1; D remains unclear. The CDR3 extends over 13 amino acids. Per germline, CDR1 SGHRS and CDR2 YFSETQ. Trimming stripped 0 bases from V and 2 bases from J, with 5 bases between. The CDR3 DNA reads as TGCGCCAGCAGCTTGGGGGATAACACTGAAGCTTTCTTT. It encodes CASSLGDNTEAFF.

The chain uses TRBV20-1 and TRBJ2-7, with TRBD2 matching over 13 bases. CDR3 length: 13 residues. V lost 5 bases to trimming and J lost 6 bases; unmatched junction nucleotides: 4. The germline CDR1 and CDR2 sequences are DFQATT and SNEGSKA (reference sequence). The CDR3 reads CSAGTSGTVEQYF. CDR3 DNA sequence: TGCAGTGCTGGGACTAGCGGGACTGTCGAGCAGTACTTC.

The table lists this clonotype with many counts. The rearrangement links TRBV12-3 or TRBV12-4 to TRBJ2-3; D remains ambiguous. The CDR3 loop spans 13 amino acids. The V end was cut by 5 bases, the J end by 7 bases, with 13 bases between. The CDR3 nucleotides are TGTGCCAGCAGTATCCCCCCCGGCTATACGCAGTATTTT. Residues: CASSIPPGYTQYF.

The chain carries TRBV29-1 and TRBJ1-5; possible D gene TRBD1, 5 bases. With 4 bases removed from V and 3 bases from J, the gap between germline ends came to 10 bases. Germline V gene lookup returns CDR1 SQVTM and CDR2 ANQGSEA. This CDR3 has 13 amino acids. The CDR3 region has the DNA TGCAGCGTTGGGGCAGGGCCCAATCAGCCCCAGCATTTT. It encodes CSVGAGPNQPQHF. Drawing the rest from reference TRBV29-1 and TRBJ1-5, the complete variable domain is SAVISQKPSRDICQRGTSLTIQCQVDSQVTMMFWYRQQPGQSLTLIATANQGSEATYESGFVIDKFPISRPNLTFSTLTVSNMSPEDSSIYLCSVGAGPNQPQHFGDGTRLSIL.

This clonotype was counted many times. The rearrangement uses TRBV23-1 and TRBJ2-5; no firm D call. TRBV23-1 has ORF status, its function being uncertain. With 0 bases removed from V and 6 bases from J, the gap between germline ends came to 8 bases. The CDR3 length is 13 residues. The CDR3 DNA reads TGCGCCAGCAGTCAATCGTTGCTTCAGACCCAGTACTTC. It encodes CASSQSLLQTQYF.

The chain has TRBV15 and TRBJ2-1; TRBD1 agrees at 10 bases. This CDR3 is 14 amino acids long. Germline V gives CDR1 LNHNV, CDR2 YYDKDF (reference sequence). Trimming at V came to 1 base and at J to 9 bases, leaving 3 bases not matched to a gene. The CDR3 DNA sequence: TGTGCCACCAGCAGAGGACAGGGGGCGGGTGAGCAGTTCTTC. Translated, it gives CATSRGQGAGEQFF.

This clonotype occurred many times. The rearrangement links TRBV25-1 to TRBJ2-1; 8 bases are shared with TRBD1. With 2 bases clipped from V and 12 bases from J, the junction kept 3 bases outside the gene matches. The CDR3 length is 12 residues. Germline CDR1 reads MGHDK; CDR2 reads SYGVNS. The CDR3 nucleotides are TGTGCCAGCAGTGAAGGACAGGGAGGGCAGTTCTTC. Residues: CASSEGQGGQFF.

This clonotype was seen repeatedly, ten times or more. The CDR3 DNA follows: TGCAGTGCTAAACGGGGGGGAGGGTTCGCAAACGAGCAGTACTTC. Its protein is CSAKRGGGFANEQYF. The chain joins TRBV20-1 to TRBJ2-7, with 8 bases fitting TRBD2. Germline V gene sequence: CDR1 DFQATT, CDR2 SNEGSKA (reference sequence). CDR3 length equals 15 residues. V was pared by 4 bases and J by 5 bases, with 13 bases of the junction left unmatched.

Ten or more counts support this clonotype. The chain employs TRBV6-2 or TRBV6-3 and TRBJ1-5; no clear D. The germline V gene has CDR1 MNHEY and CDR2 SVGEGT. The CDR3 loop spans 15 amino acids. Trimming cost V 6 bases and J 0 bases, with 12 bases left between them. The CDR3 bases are TGTGCCAGCAGGAGATACAAGTATAGCAATCAGCCCCAGCATTTT. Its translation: CASRRYKYSNQPQHF.

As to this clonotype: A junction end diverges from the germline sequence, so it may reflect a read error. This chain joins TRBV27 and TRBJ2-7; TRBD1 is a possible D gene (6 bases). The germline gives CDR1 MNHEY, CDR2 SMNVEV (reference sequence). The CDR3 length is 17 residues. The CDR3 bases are TGTGCCACCAGTGATCCCCCAAGGCAGGGGAAGACGATCGAGCAGTACTTC. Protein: CATSDPPRQGKTIEQYF.

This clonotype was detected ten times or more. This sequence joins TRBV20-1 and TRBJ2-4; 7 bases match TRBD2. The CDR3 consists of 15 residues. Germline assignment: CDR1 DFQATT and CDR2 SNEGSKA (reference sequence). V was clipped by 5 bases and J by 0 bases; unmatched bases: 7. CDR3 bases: TGCAGTGCTGGCCCTAGCGGACGAGCCAAAAACATTCAGTACTTC. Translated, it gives CSAGPSGRAKNIQYF.

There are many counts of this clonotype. The DNA for the CDR3 is TGTGCCTGGAGTAACGGAGGCCTCTCTGGGGCCAACGTCCTGACTTTC. Its protein is CAWSNGGLSGANVLTF. The chain combines TRBV30 with TRBJ2-6; a weak D match, TRBD2 (5 bases). Per the germline V gene, CDR1 is GTSNPN and CDR2 is SVGIG (reference sequence). The length of the CDR3 is 16 residues. The V gene lost 2 bases and the J gene lost 0 bases, with 11 bases spanning the gap.

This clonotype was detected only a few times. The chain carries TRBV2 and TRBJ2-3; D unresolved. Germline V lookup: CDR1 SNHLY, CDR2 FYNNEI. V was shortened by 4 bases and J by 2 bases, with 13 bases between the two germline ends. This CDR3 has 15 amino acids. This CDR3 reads CASSGASANTDTQYF. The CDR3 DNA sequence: TGTGCCAGCAGTGGGGCGAGCGCGAACACAGATACGCAGTATTTT.

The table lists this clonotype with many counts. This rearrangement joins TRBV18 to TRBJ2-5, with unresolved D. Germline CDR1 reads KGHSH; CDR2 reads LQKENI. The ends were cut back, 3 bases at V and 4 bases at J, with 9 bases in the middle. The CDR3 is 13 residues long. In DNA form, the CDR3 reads TGTGCCAGCTCACCCCACAGCCGAGAGACCCAGTACTTC. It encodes CASSPHSRETQYF.

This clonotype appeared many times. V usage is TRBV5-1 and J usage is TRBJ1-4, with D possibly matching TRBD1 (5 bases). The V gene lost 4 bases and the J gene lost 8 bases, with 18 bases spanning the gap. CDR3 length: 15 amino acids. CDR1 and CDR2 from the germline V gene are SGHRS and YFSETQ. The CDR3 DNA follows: TGCGCCAGCAGCCCCGCGGGGGAGAAACGGGAAAAACTGTTTTTT. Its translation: CASSPAGEKREKLFF.

The CDR3 loop is CASSLWGGNTEAFF. Written as DNA, the CDR3 is TGTGCCAGCAGCCTTTGGGGGGGGAACACTGAAGCTTTCTTT. The chain combines TRBV28 with TRBJ1-1, with D perhaps matching TRBD1 (5 bases). Germline V gives CDR1 MDHEN, CDR2 SYDVKM. The CDR3 is 14 residues long. Trimming took off 6 bases at V and 1 base at J, with 12 bases between the two ends.

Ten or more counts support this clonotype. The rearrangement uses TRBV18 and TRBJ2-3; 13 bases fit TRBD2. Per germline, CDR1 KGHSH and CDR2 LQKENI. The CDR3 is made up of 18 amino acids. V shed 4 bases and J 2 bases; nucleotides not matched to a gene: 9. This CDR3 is CASSLLLTSGGPTDTQYF. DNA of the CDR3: TGTGCCAGCTCACTCCTCCTGACTAGCGGGGGGCCCACAGATACGCAGTATTTT.

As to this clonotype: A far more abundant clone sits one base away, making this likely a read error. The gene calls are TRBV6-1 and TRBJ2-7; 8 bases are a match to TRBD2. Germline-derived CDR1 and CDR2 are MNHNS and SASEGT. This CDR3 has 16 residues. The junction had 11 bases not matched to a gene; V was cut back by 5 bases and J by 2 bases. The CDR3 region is CASSYPHGGAPYEQYF. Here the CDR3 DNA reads TGTGCCAGCAGTTACCCCCACGGGGGGGCCCCCTACGAGCAGTACTTC.

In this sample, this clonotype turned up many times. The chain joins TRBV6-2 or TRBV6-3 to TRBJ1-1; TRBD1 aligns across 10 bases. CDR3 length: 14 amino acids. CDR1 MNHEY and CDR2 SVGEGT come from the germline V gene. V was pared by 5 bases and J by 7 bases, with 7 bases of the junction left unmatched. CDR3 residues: CASSVDRGHGEAFF. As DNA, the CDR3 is TGTGCCAGCAGTGTTGACAGGGGGCATGGTGAAGCTTTCTTT.

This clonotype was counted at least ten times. The CDR3 sequence is CSARGAPGAGETQYF. CDR3 coding DNA: TGCAGTGCTAGGGGAGCTCCGGGAGCCGGAGAGACCCAGTACTTC. The chain has TRBV20-1 and TRBJ2-5; weak D call: TRBD2 (6 bases). The V and J ends lost 3 bases and 4 bases respectively, with 18 bases between them. Looked up from germline, CDR1 is DFQATT and CDR2 is SNEGSKA (reference sequence). CDR3 size: 15 residues.

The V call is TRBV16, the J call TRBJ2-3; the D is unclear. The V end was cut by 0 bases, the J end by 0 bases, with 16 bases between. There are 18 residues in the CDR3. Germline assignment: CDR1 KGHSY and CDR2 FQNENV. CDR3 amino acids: CASSQSVFGGSSTDTQYF. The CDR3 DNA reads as TGTGCCAGCAGCCAATCGGTTTTTGGCGGATCAAGCACAGATACGCAGTATTTT.

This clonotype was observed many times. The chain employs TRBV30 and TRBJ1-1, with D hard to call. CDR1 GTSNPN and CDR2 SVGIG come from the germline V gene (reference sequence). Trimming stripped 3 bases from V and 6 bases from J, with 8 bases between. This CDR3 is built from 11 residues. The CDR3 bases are TGTGCCTGGAGCGGGTGGGCTGAAGCTTTCTTT. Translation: CAWSGWAEAFF.

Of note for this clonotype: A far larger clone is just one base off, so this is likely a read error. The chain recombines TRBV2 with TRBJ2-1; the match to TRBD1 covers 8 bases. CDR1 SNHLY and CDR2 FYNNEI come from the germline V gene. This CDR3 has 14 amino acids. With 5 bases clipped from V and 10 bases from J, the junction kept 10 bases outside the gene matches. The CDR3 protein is CASSISDRAIEQFF. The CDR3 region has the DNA TGTGCCAGCAGTATCTCGGACAGGGCTATCGAGCAGTTCTTC.

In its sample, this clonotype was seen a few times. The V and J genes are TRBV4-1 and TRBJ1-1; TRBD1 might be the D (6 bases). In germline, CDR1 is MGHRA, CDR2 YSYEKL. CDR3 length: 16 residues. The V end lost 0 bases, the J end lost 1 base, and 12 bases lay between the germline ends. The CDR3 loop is CASSQDVQGRNTEAFF. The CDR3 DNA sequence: TGCGCCAGCAGCCAAGATGTCCAGGGGCGGAACACTGAAGCTTTCTTT.

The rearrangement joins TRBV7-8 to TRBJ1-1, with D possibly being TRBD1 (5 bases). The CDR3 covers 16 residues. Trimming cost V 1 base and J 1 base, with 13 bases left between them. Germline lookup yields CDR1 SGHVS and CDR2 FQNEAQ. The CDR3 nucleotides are TGTGCCAGCAGCTTAGTGTCCGCGACAGCGAACACTGAAGCTTTCTTT. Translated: CASSLVSATANTEAFF. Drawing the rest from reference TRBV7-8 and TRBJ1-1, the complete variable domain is GAGVSQSPRYKVAKRGQDVALRCDPISGHVSLFWYQQALGQGPEFLTYFQNEAQLDKSGLPSDRFFAERPEGSVSTLKIQRTQQEDSAVYLCASSLVSATANTEAFFGQGTRLTVV.